The following is a T cell receptor beta chain sequence with its context. Its antigen remains unidentified. Per-nucleotide qualities are absent, and no much larger clonotype sits a single base away. This sample stems from a study of response to subunit inactivated influenza vaccine (dated by TCRdb to 2016 to 2019). A note on the overall study: The study used deep quantitative T cell receptor repertoire profiling to track responses to a trivalent subunit inactivated influenza vaccine. Overall study outcomes, separate from this receptor: The authors proposed that each seasonal influenza vaccination may bring in only a limited number of new T cells.

Trimming accounts for 3 bases at V and 1 base at J, while the number of junction bases matched to no gene is 7. The CDR3 runs 16 residues from the cysteine to the phenylalanine. The entry retains the CDR3 DNA only, 48 bases that are in frame from base 1. Per the germline V gene (reference sequence), LGHDT is the CDR1 and YNNKEL is the CDR2. Receptor amplification or capture employed RT-PCR. Instrument on record: Illumina HiSeq 2500. In TCRdb, the public reads were trimmed at Q25 with fastp and aligned with MiXCR, with productive beta chains retained. A single entry per CDR3 protein holds the most common genes and DNA from its merged rows. The sample table lists about 610,000 distinct CDR3 sequences, roughly 15% of them with a count of one. Of the sample, roughly 10% falls within the top ten clones.

The TCR was taken from a man between 45 and 60 years old who received an inactivated influenza vaccine. Donor details come from another sample of the same person, matched by shared clones. The chain employs TRBV3-1 and TRBJ2-3; 7 bases in between match TRBD2. The sequencing here drew on PBMCs from blood, taken 11 to 12 days after vaccination. The CDR3 protein: CASSHPSGAGTDTQYF. The nucleotide sequence reads as follows: TGTGCCAGCAGCCATCCCAGCGGGGCAGGCACAGATACGCAGTATTTT.